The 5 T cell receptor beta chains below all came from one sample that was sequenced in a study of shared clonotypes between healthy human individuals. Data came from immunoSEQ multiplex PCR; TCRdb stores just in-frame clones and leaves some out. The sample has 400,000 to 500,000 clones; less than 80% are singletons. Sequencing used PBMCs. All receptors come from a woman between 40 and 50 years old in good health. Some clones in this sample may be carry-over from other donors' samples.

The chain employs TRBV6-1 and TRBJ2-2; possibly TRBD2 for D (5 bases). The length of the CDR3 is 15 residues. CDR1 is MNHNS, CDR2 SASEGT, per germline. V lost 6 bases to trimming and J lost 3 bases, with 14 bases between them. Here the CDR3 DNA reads TGTGCCAGCAGGAGGGCCACGGCGGACACCGGGGAGCTGTTTTTT. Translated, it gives CASRRATADTGELFF.

The CDR3 coding sequence is TGTGCCAGCAGTCCCTCCGGGGGGCCGAACACTGAAGCTTTCTTT. Translated: CASSPSGGPNTEAFF. V and J are TRBV27 and TRBJ1-1; the D gene is possibly TRBD1 (6 bases). The germline V gene has CDR1 MNHEY and CDR2 SMNVEV (reference sequence). This CDR3 is built from 15 residues. Trimming pared 5 bases from V and 1 base from J, leaving 14 bases between.

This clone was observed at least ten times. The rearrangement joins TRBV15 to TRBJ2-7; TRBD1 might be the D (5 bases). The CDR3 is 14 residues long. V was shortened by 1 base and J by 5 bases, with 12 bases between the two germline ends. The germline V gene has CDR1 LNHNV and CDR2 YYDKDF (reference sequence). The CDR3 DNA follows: TGTGCCACCAGCAGAGGCAGGGCCCTGGACGAGCAGTACTTC. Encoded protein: CATSRGRALDEQYF.

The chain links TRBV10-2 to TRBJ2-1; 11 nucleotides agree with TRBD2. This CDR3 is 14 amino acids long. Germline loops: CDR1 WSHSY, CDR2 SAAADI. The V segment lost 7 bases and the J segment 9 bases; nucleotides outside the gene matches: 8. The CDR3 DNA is TGCGCCAGCATGCCGGGACTAGCGGCTGGTGAGCAGTTCTTC. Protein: CASMPGLAAGEQFF.

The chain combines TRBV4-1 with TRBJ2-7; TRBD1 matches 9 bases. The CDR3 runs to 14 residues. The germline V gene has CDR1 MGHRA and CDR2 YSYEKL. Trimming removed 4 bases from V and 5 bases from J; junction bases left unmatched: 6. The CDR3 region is CASSPRDRVDEQYF. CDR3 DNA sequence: TGCGCCAGCAGCCCCCGGGACAGGGTGGACGAGCAGTACTTC.